A single sample gave rise to the 16 T cell receptor beta chains below, sequenced in a study of shared clonotypes between healthy human individuals (dated by TCRdb to the early 2020s). Library generation was performed with the immunoSEQ multiplex PCR assay. TCRdb stores this immuneACCESS table with in-frame sequences only. Part of the clones is absent; in the studies checked, under half of the shortfall reflects unresolved V genes, and no reason is known for the rest. Within this sample are about 710,000 clones, with less than 80% of them counted one time only. The top ten clonotypes cover roughly 1.9% of the sample. Sample: memory CD4+ T cells sorted from blood. The sample's cell subset or site, from its label and the paper: CD45RA-negative fraction. The receptor set was obtained from a woman in her twenties or thirties in good health.

The chain carries TRBV7-9 and TRBJ2-3; D not resolved. Germline CDR1 SEHNR, CDR2 FQNEAQ (reference sequence). Trimming removed 3 bases from V and 2 bases from J, with 6 bases in between. The length of the CDR3 is 13 residues. The DNA of the CDR3 is TGTGCCAGCAGCTTTGGCAACACAGATACGCAGTATTTT. Its protein product is CASSFGNTDTQYF.

The V call is TRBV7-9, the J call TRBJ1-1; 8 bases agree with TRBD1. With V trimmed by 5 bases and J by 11 bases, 13 bases remained unmatched. Germline assignment: CDR1 SEHNR and CDR2 FQNEAQ (reference sequence). There are 14 residues in the CDR3. The CDR3 spells CASSPQRTGTRAFF. The CDR3 DNA reads TGTGCCAGCAGCCCGCAGCGGACAGGGACGCGGGCTTTCTTT.

The chain carries TRBV14 and TRBJ1-2, with D perhaps matching TRBD1 (5 bases). CDR3 length: 15 amino acids. The germline V and J ends were trimmed by 4 bases and 8 bases, with 20 bases remaining between them. Germline values: CDR1 SGHDN, CDR2 FVKESK. In nucleotides, the CDR3 is TGTGCCAGCAGCCCTCGGGTTGTGGTAGGGGACGGCTACACCTTC. Protein: CASSPRVVVGDGYTF.

The J gene is TRBJ2-5, the V gene TRBV5-8; D ambiguous. Trimming cost V 0 bases and J 5 bases, with 8 bases left between them. CDR1 and CDR2 from the germline V gene are SGHTS and YDEGEE. The CDR3 extends over 13 amino acids. The CDR3 DNA sequence: TGTGCCAGCAGCTTGGGGACCCCTGAGACCCAGTACTTC. Protein sequence: CASSLGTPETQYF.

The V call is TRBV6-1, the J call TRBJ2-7; D uncertain. The germline V gene has CDR1 MNHNS and CDR2 SASEGT. The CDR3 spans 14 residues. Trimming removed 7 bases at V and 0 bases at J, with 13 bases between. The CDR3 here is CASIPQYDSYEQYF. The CDR3 DNA reads TGTGCCAGCATCCCCCAATACGACTCCTACGAGCAGTACTTC.

The chain combines TRBV7-9 with TRBJ1-2; 9 bases line up with TRBD1. CDR1 and CDR2 from the germline V gene are SEHNR and FQNEAQ (reference sequence). V lost 5 bases and J lost 7; bases outside the gene matches: 8. CDR3 length: 14 residues. The CDR3 DNA sequence: TGTGCCAGCAGCAAGGACAGGGGAATCTTTGGCTACACCTTC. This encodes CASSKDRGIFGYTF. Together with reference TRBV7-9 and TRBJ1-2, the CDR3 gives the full variable domain: DTGVSQNPRHKITKRGQNVTFRCDPISEHNRLYWYRQTLGQGPEFLTYFQNEAQLEKSRLLSDRFSAERPKGSFSTLEIQRTEQGDSAMYLCASSKDRGIFGYTFGSGTRLTVV.

This clone was counted only a few times. This chain connects TRBV25-1 to TRBJ1-5; 9 bases fit TRBD1. V was pared by 8 bases and J by 2 bases, with 7 bases of the junction left unmatched. From germline, CDR1 is MGHDK and CDR2 SYGVNS. The CDR3 is 15 amino acids. DNA of the CDR3: TGTGCCAGCGGGTCGGACAGGGGAGGCAATCAGCCCCAGCATTTT. Encoded protein: CASGSDRGGNQPQHF.

CDR3 sequence reads: CASSQTYPGQGYSPLHF. CDR3 coding DNA: TGTGCCAGCAGCCAAACCTACCCGGGACAGGGGTACTCACCCCTCCACTTT. The rearrangement joins TRBV4-2 to TRBJ1-6, with 10 bases lining up with TRBD1. The V gene end was trimmed by 2 bases and the J gene end by 10 bases; junction bases not matched to a gene: 11. This CDR3 has 17 amino acids. The germline V gene has CDR1 LGHNA and CDR2 YNFKEQ.

The J gene is TRBJ1-2, the V gene TRBV11-2; D might be TRBD1 (5 bases). This CDR3 region has 14 residues. V was pared by 2 bases and J by 2 bases, with 9 bases between. Germline CDR1 and CDR2: SGHAT and FQNNGV. The CDR3 DNA is TGTGCCAGCAGCTTATGGCAGGGCAACTATGGCTACACCTTC. Its translation is CASSLWQGNYGYTF.

In its sample, this clone was seen a few times. The chain joins TRBV7-3 to TRBJ2-3; 10 nucleotides agree with TRBD2. With 5 bases clipped from V and 6 bases from J, the junction kept 8 bases outside the gene matches. Germline V gene sequence: CDR1 SGHTA, CDR2 FQGTGA. This CDR3 has 15 amino acids. CDR3 loop: CASSPQLAGSDTQYF. The CDR3 region has the DNA TGTGCCAGCAGCCCACAACTAGCGGGATCTGATACGCAGTATTTT.

The V call is TRBV19, the J call TRBJ1-1; unclear D gene. CDR1 and CDR2 from the germline V gene are LNHDA and SQIVND (reference sequence). The CDR3 contains 14 residues. Between the trimmed V and J ends, which lost 3 bases and 0 bases, there was a span of 8 bases. The CDR3 loop reads CASSIIPLNTEAFF. The CDR3 DNA is TGTGCCAGTAGTATTATTCCCCTGAACACTGAAGCTTTCTTT.

The chain links TRBV28 to TRBJ2-1, with D perhaps matching TRBD1 (5 bases). This CDR3 contains 14 residues. Trimming pared 8 bases from V and 8 bases from J, leaving 19 bases between. Germline loops: CDR1 MDHEN, CDR2 SYDVKM. The CDR3 loop reads CASVSPGRVDEQFF. CDR3 DNA sequence: TGTGCCAGCGTCTCTCCGGGCAGGGTCGATGAGCAGTTCTTC.

The rearrangement links TRBV7-8 to TRBJ2-7, with 7 bases identical to TRBD1. The V segment lost 5 bases and the J segment 3 bases; nucleotides outside the gene matches: 25. The CDR3 is 20 residues long. The germline CDR1 and CDR2 sequences are SGHVS and FQNEAQ. CDR3 DNA sequence: TGTGCCAGCAGCCTACTTAGTTTCGGGTACAGGGGAAGATCCCACTACGAGCAGTACTTC. This encodes CASSLLSFGYRGRSHYEQYF.

This chain connects TRBV30 to TRBJ1-1; the D gene is possibly TRBD1 (6 bases). The CDR3 spans 14 residues. Trimming left V 0 bases short and J 1 base short, with 9 bases between. Germline V lookup: CDR1 GTSNPN, CDR2 SVGIG (reference sequence). DNA of the CDR3: TGTGCCTGGAGTGTTTTCAGGGGGAACACTGAAGCTTTCTTT. Translated, it gives CAWSVFRGNTEAFF. The full variable domain, completed using reference TRBV30 and TRBJ1-1, is SQTIHQWPATLVQPVGSPLSLECTVEGTSNPNLYWYRQAAGRGLQLLFYSVGIGQISSEVPQNLSASRPQDRQFILSSKKLLLSDSGFYLCAWSVFRGNTEAFFGQGTRLTVV.

This clone was counted only a few times. The CDR3: CASSLRGGGRYSETQYF. In nucleotides, the CDR3 is TGTGCCAGCAGTTTAAGGGGCGGGGGGCGCTATTCGGAGACCCAGTACTTC. V usage is TRBV28 and J usage is TRBJ2-5, with 8 bases matching TRBD2. Per the germline V gene, CDR1 is MDHEN and CDR2 is SYDVKM. Trimming removed 2 bases from V and 5 bases from J; junction bases left unmatched: 13. The CDR3 has 17 residues.

The rearrangement joins TRBV28 to TRBJ1-4, with D hard to call. This CDR3 is 12 amino acids long. Deletions cut 2 bases from V and 10 bases from J, with 8 bases between. Germline V gene data show CDR1 as MDHEN and CDR2 as SYDVKM. CDR3 loop: CASSLRSRKLFF. The CDR3 nucleotides read TGTGCCAGCAGTTTAAGATCGCGAAAACTGTTTTTT.